The T cell receptor beta chain described here comes from a study of blood T cells in healthy people across ages. Overall study context: Template switching retrieved approximately one barcoded beta molecule for each two T cells.

A minimum of 6 micrograms of total RNA was extracted per sample. Trimming removed 0 bases from V and 1 base from J, with 11 bases in between. The CDR3 extends over 16 amino acids. The germline V gene has CDR1 MGHRA and CDR2 YSYEKL. The second PCR ran about 6 to 12 cycles with a sample-barcoded 5' primer and J-beta primers. TCRdb processed the 5' RACE reads anew with MiXCR; each CDR3 protein has one entry. The table records roughly 1,100,000 distinct CDR3 sequences, roughly 24% of them present only once. This clonotype was seen a few times. The sample was also reused in another study, on T cells of mothers and their children.

This receptor was obtained from a girl aged 2-10 years in good health. The gene calls are TRBV4-1 and TRBJ2-3; D remains unclear. The sample was blood. CDR3 sequence: CASSQDPVGGTDTQYF. The CDR3 nucleotides read TGCGCCAGCAGCCAAGATCCGGTTGGCGGCACAGATACGCAGTATTTT.